One and the same sample provided the 23 T cell receptor beta chains below, sequenced in a study of T cells in Graves' hyperthyroidism and ophthalmopathy. Amplified regions were TCR beta CDR3 sequences from RNA transcripts. TCR CDR3 underwent first-round RT-PCR with the HTBI primer set. TCRdb reprocessed the multiplex PCR reads with MiXCR, giving one entry per CDR3 protein. Here the sample spans about 640,000 distinct CDR3 sequences, more than 12% being singletons. Specimen: blood. The receptor set was obtained from a woman aged 45 to 65 with Graves' ophthalmopathy.

In this sample, this clonotype turned up a few times. The chain is built from TRBV6-1 and TRBJ2-3, with D tentatively TRBD2 (6 bases). V lost 5 bases and J lost 1, with 10 bases in between. This CDR3 contains 14 residues. Germline V gives CDR1 MNHNS, CDR2 SASEGT. The CDR3 bases are TGTGCCAGCAGTTGGGGGGAGGGCACAGATACGCAGTATTTT. Its translation: CASSWGEGTDTQYF.

This clonotype has ten or more counts. The chain links TRBV2 to TRBJ2-5, with D perhaps matching TRBD1 (6 bases). This CDR3 comprises 15 residues. V lost 1 base to trimming and J lost 5 bases, with 14 bases between them. Germline CDR1 reads SNHLY; CDR2 reads FYNNEI. This chain's CDR3 is CASSEGITRGETQYF. Written as DNA, the CDR3 is TGTGCCAGCAGTGAAGGGATCACCAGGGGTGAGACCCAGTACTTC.

The CDR3 DNA reads TGTGCCATCCGTGAGGGACAATTCTATGGCTACACCTTC. It specifies CAIREGQFYGYTF. The J gene is TRBJ1-2, the V gene TRBV6-1, with D possibly being TRBD1 (6 bases). The CDR3 consists of 13 residues. Germline loops: CDR1 MNHNS, CDR2 SASEGT. The germline V and J ends were trimmed by 10 bases and 4 bases, with 16 bases remaining between them.

Many counts were recorded for this clonotype. J is TRBJ1-2 and V is TRBV7-9; D may be TRBD1 (5 bases). This CDR3 has 13 amino acids. Germline V gene data show CDR1 as SEHNR and CDR2 as FQNEAQ (reference sequence). Trimming took 4 bases from V and 7 from J, leaving 13 bases between them. The CDR3 coding sequence is TGTGCCAGCAGCTACGGGGCATCTGGTGGCTACACCTTC. Encoded protein: CASSYGASGGYTF.

The sample holds many counts of this clonotype. The J gene is TRBJ1-1, the V gene TRBV12-3 or TRBV12-4; D unclear. Deletions cut 6 bases from V and 0 bases from J, with 14 bases between. The CDR3 sequence is 15 residues long. The CDR3: CASRQSLGMNTEAFF. The DNA of the CDR3 is TGTGCCAGCAGACAAAGCCTGGGTATGAACACTGAAGCTTTCTTT.

This clonotype was counted a few times. The V gene is TRBV20-1, the J gene TRBJ2-7; TRBD2 matches 10 bases. CDR1 DFQATT and CDR2 SNEGSKA come from the germline V gene (reference sequence). This CDR3 contains 14 residues. V gave up 1 base and J gave up 6 bases; unmatched junction bases: 6. The CDR3 here is CSARVTAGGVEQYF. CDR3 DNA sequence: TGCAGTGCTAGAGTCACAGCGGGAGGGGTCGAGCAGTACTTC.

In its sample, this clonotype was seen a few times. The chain employs TRBV14 and TRBJ1-1; D is ambiguous. V was trimmed by 4 bases and J by 1 base, leaving 7 bases between them. The CDR3 runs 13 residues. Looked up from germline, CDR1 is SGHDN and CDR2 is FVKESK. CDR3 amino acids: CASSPAQNTEAFF. CDR3 in DNA: TGTGCCAGCAGCCCGGCGCAGAACACTGAAGCTTTCTTT.

Concerning this clonotype itself: Sequence at one end of the junction differs from germline and may be a read error. This chain uses TRBV7-9 with TRBJ2-2, with D perhaps TRBD2 (5 bases). Per germline, CDR1 SEHNR and CDR2 FQNEAQ (reference sequence). The CDR3 consists of 16 residues. This CDR3 is CASSHAGAVLTGELSF. Written as DNA, the CDR3 is TGTGCCAGCAGCCATGCAGGCGCGGTACTCACCGGGGAGCTGTCTTTT.

A word on this clonotype: A much larger clone lies a single base off, so this may be a read error. The gene calls are TRBV24-1 and TRBJ2-2, with D possibly being TRBD2 (5 bases). Germline CDR1 is KGHDR and CDR2 is SFDVKD. The CDR3 consists of 15 residues. Here the CDR3 reads CATSDVAVVTGVLFF. CDR3 nucleotides: TGTGCCACCAGTGATGTAGCCGTGGTCACCGGGGTGCTGTTTTTT.

Only a few counts were recorded for this clonotype. The rearrangement uses TRBV20-1 and TRBJ1-6; 8 bases fit TRBD1. Germline loops: CDR1 DFQATT, CDR2 SNEGSKA (reference sequence). V shed 5 bases and J 6 bases; nucleotides not matched to a gene: 9. This CDR3 region has 15 residues. CDR3: CSAARTGLSNSPLHF. CDR3 DNA: TGCAGTGCTGCGCGGACAGGGTTAAGTAATTCACCCCTCCACTTT.

This clonotype showed up many times. The V call is TRBV19, the J call TRBJ2-7; a weak D match, TRBD1 (7 bases). Trimming removed 3 bases from V and 3 bases from J, with 15 bases in between. The CDR3 totals 15 residues. Germline V gene sequence: CDR1 LNHDA, CDR2 SQIVND (reference sequence). The CDR3 is CASSIGGQYNYEQYF. CDR3 nucleotides: TGTGCCAGTAGTATCGGGGGACAGTACAACTACGAGCAGTACTTC.

This clonotype showed up many times. V gene TRBV11-2 combines with J gene TRBJ2-3, with no clear D. The ends were cut back, 1 base at V and 3 bases at J, with 8 bases in the middle. CDR1 is SGHAT and CDR2 is FQNNGV in the germline V gene. The CDR3 consists of 14 residues. The CDR3, as DNA: TGTGCCAGCAGCTTAGTTCTAGAAACAGATACGCAGTATTTT. It yields the protein CASSLVLETDTQYF. The variable domain in full, with the rest retrieved from reference TRBV11-2 and TRBJ2-3, is EAGVAQSPRYKIIEKRQSVAFWCNPISGHATLYWYQQILGQGPKLLIQFQNNGVVDDSQLPKDRFSAERLKGVDSTLKIQPAKLEDSAVYLCASSLVLETDTQYFGPGTRLTVL.

There are many counts of this clonotype. The CDR3 spells CASSQPRQGRTEAFF. As DNA, the CDR3 is TGTGCCAGCAGCCAACCAAGACAAGGTCGCACTGAAGCTTTCTTT. J is TRBJ1-1 and V is TRBV28; D unresolved. Germline CDR1 reads MDHEN; CDR2 reads SYDVKM. The CDR3 runs 15 residues. V lost 6 bases to trimming and J lost 4 bases, with 18 bases between them.

This clonotype was observed a handful of times. This chain joins TRBV6-2 or TRBV6-3 and TRBJ2-4, with TRBD2 matching 13 bases. Germline V gene data show CDR1 as MNHEY and CDR2 as SVGEGT. This CDR3 is 19 amino acids long. The V gene end was trimmed by 5 bases and the J gene end by 1 base; junction bases not matched to a gene: 11. DNA for the CDR3: TGTGCCAGCAGTGTAAAAGGACTAGCGGGAGAGTGGGCCAAAAACATTCAGTACTTC. Protein sequence: CASSVKGLAGEWAKNIQYF.

Ten or more counts support this clonotype. V and J are TRBV30 and TRBJ2-7; 8 bases match TRBD1. CDR3 length equals 15 residues. V lost 1 base and J lost 1; bases outside the gene matches: 6. Germline-derived CDR1 and CDR2 are GTSNPN and SVGIG (reference sequence). CDR3 protein: CAWSARQGISYEQYF. The CDR3 DNA reads as TGTGCCTGGAGTGCCAGACAGGGGATATCCTACGAGCAGTACTTC.

This clonotype was counted ten times or more. The chain combines TRBV15 with TRBJ2-5; tentative D call: TRBD1 (6 bases). Germline V gene lookup returns CDR1 LNHNV and CDR2 YYDKDF (reference sequence). The V and J ends lost 5 bases and 1 base respectively, with 14 bases between them. This CDR3 is 15 amino acids long. In nucleotides, the CDR3 is TGTGCCACCAGCTACCCGGACAGCTTCCAAGAGACCCAGTACTTC. Its protein is CATSYPDSFQETQYF.

This clonotype was detected ten times or more. J is TRBJ2-3 and V is TRBV20-1, with 10 bases that match TRBD2. V shed 6 bases, J shed 2 bases, and the junction held 14 bases outside the gene matches. The CDR3 is 17 amino acids. Germline CDR1 reads DFQATT; CDR2 reads SNEGSKA (reference sequence). CDR3 sequence reads: CSALYVLAGPNTDTQYF. The CDR3 DNA follows: TGCAGTGCCCTCTATGTACTAGCGGGGCCCAACACAGATACGCAGTATTTT.

This clonotype came up many times. The J gene is TRBJ1-1, the V gene TRBV29-1; D is unclear. Germline CDR1 reads SQVTM; CDR2 reads ANQGSEA. The CDR3 sequence is 14 residues long. Trimming took off 0 bases at V and 1 base at J, with 9 bases between the two ends. DNA of the CDR3: TGCAGCGTTGAAGATCACGCCCAGAACACTGAAGCTTTCTTT. Its protein is CSVEDHAQNTEAFF. Full variable domain (remainder filled in from reference TRBV29-1 and TRBJ1-1): SAVISQKPSRDICQRGTSLTIQCQVDSQVTMMFWYRQQPGQSLTLIATANQGSEATYESGFVIDKFPISRPNLTFSTLTVSNMSPEDSSIYLCSVEDHAQNTEAFFGQGTRLTVV.

At least ten counts were recorded for this clonotype. The rearrangement links TRBV18 to TRBJ1-6; D might be TRBD1 (5 bases). The CDR3 is 15 residues long. CDR1 is KGHSH and CDR2 is LQKENI in the germline V gene. V lost 4 bases, J lost 6 bases, and 13 bases lay in between. CDR3 nucleotide sequence: TGTGCCAGCTCACTATCCGGGACGATTAATTCACCCCTCCACTTT. It codes for CASSLSGTINSPLHF.

This clonotype was found a few times. The genes are TRBV5-1 and TRBJ2-6, with TRBD1 identical over 12 bases. Per germline, CDR1 SGHRS and CDR2 YFSETQ. There are 17 residues in the CDR3. The V segment lost 7 bases and the J segment 1 base; nucleotides outside the gene matches: 6. CDR3: CASGGGQGASGANVLTF. The CDR3 coding sequence is TGCGCCAGCGGTGGGGGACAGGGGGCATCTGGGGCCAACGTCCTGACTTTC.

This chain links TRBV13 with TRBJ1-3; TRBD1 aligns across 7 bases. Trimming at V came to 5 bases and at J to 7 bases, leaving 8 bases not matched to a gene. The CDR3 runs 14 residues. Germline CDR1 and CDR2: PRHDT and FYEKMQ (reference sequence). CDR3 amino acids: CASSVTGDRNTIYF. As DNA, the CDR3 is TGTGCCAGCAGCGTCACAGGGGACCGGAACACCATATATTTT.

This clonotype was counted many times. The genes are TRBV12-3 or TRBV12-4 and TRBJ1-6; the D gene is possibly TRBD1 (5 bases). The V and J ends lost 4 bases and 16 bases respectively, with 20 bases between them. This CDR3 has 14 amino acids. CDR3 DNA sequence: TGTGCCAGCAGTTCCGACAGCCTCCCTAGTAATCTCCACTTT. It is translated as CASSSDSLPSNLHF.

V usage is TRBV27 and J usage is TRBJ2-1, with TRBD2 as a possible D gene (7 bases). V gave up 2 bases and J gave up 3 bases, with 17 bases separating them. Germline V gene sequence: CDR1 MNHEY, CDR2 SMNVEV (reference sequence). CDR3 size: 17 residues. Here the CDR3 reads CASSLRGRARNYNEQFF. Here the CDR3 DNA reads TGTGCCAGCAGTTTAAGGGGGAGGGCCCGTAACTACAATGAGCAGTTCTTC.